Presented here are 10 T cell receptor beta chains from one specimen sequenced in a study of low-dose radiotherapy and immunotherapy resistance in tumors. Priming of first-strand cDNA relied on TRAV- and TRBV-specific primers (covering alpha and beta chains). With a constant-region primer and a V-primer adapter, TCRs were subjected to roughly 20 PCR cycles of amplification. TCRdb redid the calling of the reads with MiXCR, one entry per CDR3 protein. The repertoire holds 11,000 to 15,000 distinct CDR3 sequences, with 75% as singletons. The receptors shown here come from a human donor with advanced metastatic prostate, ovarian, gallbladder or colorectal cancer (not recorded which). This table probably holds off-target reads from a library built for another chain.

This clonotype came up a few times. V and J are TRBV10-3 and TRBJ1-2, with TRBD1 as a possible D gene (5 bases). In germline, CDR1 is ENHRY, CDR2 SYGVKD. The CDR3 loop spans 15 amino acids. V gave up 2 bases and J gave up 6 bases, with 16 bases separating them. CDR3 DNA sequence: TGTGCCATCAGTGAGCGACCAGGGAACAACGATGGCTACACCTTC. This codes for CAISERPGNNDGYTF.

The chain joins TRBV3-1 to TRBJ2-7, with D perhaps matching TRBD1 (6 bases). The germline V and J ends were trimmed by 5 bases and 0 bases, with 11 bases remaining between them. Germline V gene sequence: CDR1 LGHDT, CDR2 YNNKEL (reference sequence). CDR3 size: 14 residues. The CDR3 sequence: CASSADRFSYEQYF. The DNA of the CDR3 is TGTGCCAGCAGCGCCGACAGGTTCTCCTACGAGCAGTACTTC.

The rearrangement uses TRBV3-1 and TRBJ2-1; 15 nucleotides align to TRBD2. Per the germline V gene, CDR1 is LGHDT and CDR2 is YNNKEL (reference sequence). The CDR3 is 18 amino acids. V dropped 3 bases and J dropped 0; count of bases not matched to a gene: 3. The CDR3 sequence: CASSHGLAGGLSYNEQFF. CDR3 nucleotides: TGTGCCAGCAGCCACGGACTAGCGGGGGGGCTCTCCTACAATGAGCAGTTCTTC.

This chain connects TRBV4-2 to TRBJ2-1; 7 bases line up with TRBD2. The CDR3 extends over 16 amino acids. The germline V gene has CDR1 LGHNA and CDR2 YNFKEQ. Losses at the gene ends were 0 bases for V and 3 bases for J; bases not matched to a gene: 5. The CDR3 region is CASSQDLGGFYNEQFF. In DNA, the CDR3 is TGTGCCAGCAGCCAAGATCTGGGGGGGTTCTACAATGAGCAGTTCTTC.

This clonotype was recorded once. The chain carries TRBV6-2 or TRBV6-3 and TRBJ2-3; 7 bases are shared with TRBD1. V lost 5 bases, J lost 1 base, and 3 bases stayed unmatched. CDR3 length: 14 amino acids. CDR1 and CDR2 from the germline V gene are MNHEY and SVGEGT. The CDR3 is CASSEGGGTDTQYF. The CDR3 DNA reads TGTGCCAGCAGTGAAGGGGGCGGCACAGATACGCAGTATTTT.

This chain uses TRBV5-1 with TRBJ2-1; 7 nucleotides match TRBD2. V shed 4 bases and J 4 bases; nucleotides not matched to a gene: 11. CDR3 size: 16 residues. Germline lookup yields CDR1 SGHRS and CDR2 YFSETQ. This CDR3 is CASSLRSGAGYNEQFF. The CDR3, as DNA: TGCGCCAGCAGCCTGCGGTCGGGAGCGGGGTACAATGAGCAGTTCTTC.

The rearrangement joins TRBV29-1 to TRBJ2-6; 7 bases match TRBD1. Germline trimming cut 1 base from V and 0 bases from J; bases unmatched to any gene: 9. The CDR3 runs to 18 residues. From germline, CDR1 is SQVTM and CDR2 ANQGSEA. The CDR3: CSVEVTAGGPSGANVLTF. As DNA, the CDR3 is TGCAGCGTTGAAGTAACTGCAGGGGGACCCTCTGGGGCCAACGTCCTGACTTTC.

The chain recombines TRBV12-3 or TRBV12-4 with TRBJ2-1, with D possibly called TRBD1 or TRBD2 (6 bases each). Between the trimmed V and J ends, which lost 5 bases and 5 bases, there was a span of 16 bases. This CDR3 has 15 residues. CDR3 sequence (DNA): TGTGCCAGCAGTGGAGGGGGGTTTGCAGACAATGAGCAGTTCTTC. This encodes CASSGGGFADNEQFF.

The chain joins TRBV12-5 to TRBJ2-1; D may be TRBD2 (7 bases). The V and J ends lost 5 bases and 4 bases respectively, with 18 bases between them. Per the germline V gene, CDR1 is LGHNT and CDR2 is FRNRAP. The CDR3 is 16 residues long. As DNA, the CDR3 is TGTGCTAGTGGTCCCCCGAGAGGGGGGGCATACAATGAGCAGTTCTTC. This encodes CASGPPRGGAYNEQFF.

This clonotype was detected only once. This chain joins TRBV13 and TRBJ2-7, with 9 positions matching TRBD1. CDR1 is PRHDT and CDR2 is FYEKMQ in the germline V gene (reference sequence). The junction had 7 bases not matched to a gene; V was cut back by 5 bases and J by 2 bases. The CDR3 has 15 amino acids. CDR3 DNA sequence: TGTGCCAGCAGCCCTACCGGGACAGGGCCCTACGAGCAGTACTTC. Translating it yields CASSPTGTGPYEQYF. The whole variable domain, remainder taken from reference TRBV13 and TRBJ2-7, is AAGVIQSPRHLIKEKRETATLKCYPIPRHDTVYWYQQGPGQDPQFLISFYEKMQSDKGSIPDRFSAQQFSDYHSELNMSSLELGDSALYFCASSPTGTGPYEQYFGPGTRLTVT.